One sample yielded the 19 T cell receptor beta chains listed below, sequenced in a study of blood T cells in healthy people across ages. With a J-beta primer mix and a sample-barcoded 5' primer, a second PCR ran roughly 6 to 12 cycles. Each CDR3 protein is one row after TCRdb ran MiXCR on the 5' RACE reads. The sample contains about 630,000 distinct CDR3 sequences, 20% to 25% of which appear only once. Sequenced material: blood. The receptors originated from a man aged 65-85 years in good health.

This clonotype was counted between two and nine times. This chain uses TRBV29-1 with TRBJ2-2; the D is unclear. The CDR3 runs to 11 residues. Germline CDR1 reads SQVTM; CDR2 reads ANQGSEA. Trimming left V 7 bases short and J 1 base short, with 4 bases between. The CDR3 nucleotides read TGCAGCGGGCAGAACACCGGGGAGCTGTTTTTT. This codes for CSGQNTGELFF.

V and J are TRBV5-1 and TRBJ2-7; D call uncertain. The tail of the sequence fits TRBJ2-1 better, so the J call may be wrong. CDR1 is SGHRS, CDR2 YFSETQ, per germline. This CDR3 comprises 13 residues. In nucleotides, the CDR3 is TGCGCCAGCAGCTTGAACCATTACAATGAGCAGTTCTTC. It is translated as CASSLNHYNEQFF.

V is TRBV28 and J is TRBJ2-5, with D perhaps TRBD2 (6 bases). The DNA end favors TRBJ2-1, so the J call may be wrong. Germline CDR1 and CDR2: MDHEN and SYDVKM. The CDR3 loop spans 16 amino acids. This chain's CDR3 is CASSLRDSPGPNEQFF. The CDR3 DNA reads TGTGCCAGCAGTTTACGGGACTCGCCGGGCCCCAATGAGCAGTTCTTC.

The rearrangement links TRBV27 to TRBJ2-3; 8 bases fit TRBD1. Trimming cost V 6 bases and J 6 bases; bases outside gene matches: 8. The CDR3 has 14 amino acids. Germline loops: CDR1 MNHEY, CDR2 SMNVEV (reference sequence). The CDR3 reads CASRGTGPHDTQYF. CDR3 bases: TGTGCCAGCAGAGGGACAGGCCCTCACGATACGCAGTATTTT.

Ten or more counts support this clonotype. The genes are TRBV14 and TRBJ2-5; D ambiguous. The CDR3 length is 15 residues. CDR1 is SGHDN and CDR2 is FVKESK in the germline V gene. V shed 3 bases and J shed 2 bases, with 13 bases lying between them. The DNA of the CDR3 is TGTGCCAGCAGCCACCTTGTGGCTAAACAAGAGACCCAGTACTTC. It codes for CASSHLVAKQETQYF.

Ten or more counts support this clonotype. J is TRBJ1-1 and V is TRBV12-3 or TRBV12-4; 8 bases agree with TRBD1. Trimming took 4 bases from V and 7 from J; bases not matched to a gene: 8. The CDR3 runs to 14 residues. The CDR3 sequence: CASSSNRGKGEAFF. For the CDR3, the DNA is TGTGCCAGCAGTTCAAACAGGGGGAAGGGTGAAGCTTTCTTT.

As DNA, the CDR3 is TGTGCCAGCAGCGGACTAACACACAGGAGCTCCTACGAGCAGTACTTC. Translation gives CASSGLTHRSSYEQYF. The chain carries TRBV3-1 and TRBJ2-7, with a weak D call TRBD2 (6 bases). Germline CDR1 LGHDT, CDR2 YNNKEL (reference sequence). This CDR3 has 16 amino acids. V shed 5 bases and J shed 0 bases, with 17 bases lying between them.

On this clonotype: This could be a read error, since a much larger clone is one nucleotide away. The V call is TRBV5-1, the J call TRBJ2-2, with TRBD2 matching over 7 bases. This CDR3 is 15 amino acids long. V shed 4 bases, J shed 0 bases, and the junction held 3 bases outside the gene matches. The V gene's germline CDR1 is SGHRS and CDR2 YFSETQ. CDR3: CASSDGLANTGELFF. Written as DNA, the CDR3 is TGCGCCAGCAGCGACGGACTAGCGAACACCGGGGAGCTGTTTTTT.

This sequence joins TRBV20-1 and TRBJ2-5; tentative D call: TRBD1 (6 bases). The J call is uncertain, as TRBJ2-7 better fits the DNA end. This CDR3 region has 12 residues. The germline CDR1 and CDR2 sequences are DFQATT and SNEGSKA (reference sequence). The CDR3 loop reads CSASQDRYEQYF. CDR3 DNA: TGCAGTGCCAGTCAGGACAGATACGAGCAGTACTTC.

The DNA for the CDR3 is TGTGCCAGCAGCTTAGATCTGGGGGGTGAGCAGTTCTTC. Its protein product is CASSLDLGGEQFF. This sequence joins TRBV7-2 and TRBJ2-1; D is perhaps TRBD2 (6 bases). Trimming took 1 base from V and 9 from J, leaving 10 bases between them. Germline loops: CDR1 SGHTA, CDR2 FQGNSA. The CDR3 has 13 residues.

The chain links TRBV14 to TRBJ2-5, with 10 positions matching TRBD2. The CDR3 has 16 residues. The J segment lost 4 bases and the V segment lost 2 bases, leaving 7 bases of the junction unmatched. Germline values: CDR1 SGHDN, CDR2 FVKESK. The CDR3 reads CASSQLIAGGVETQYF. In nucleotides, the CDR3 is TGTGCCAGCAGCCAACTAATAGCGGGAGGCGTAGAGACCCAGTACTTC.

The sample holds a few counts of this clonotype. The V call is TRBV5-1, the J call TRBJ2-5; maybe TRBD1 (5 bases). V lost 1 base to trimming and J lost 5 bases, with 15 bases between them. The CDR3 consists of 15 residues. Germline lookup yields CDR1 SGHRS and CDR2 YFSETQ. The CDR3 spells CASSLPQGFGETQYF. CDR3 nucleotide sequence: TGCGCCAGCAGCTTGCCTCAGGGCTTTGGCGAGACCCAGTACTTC.

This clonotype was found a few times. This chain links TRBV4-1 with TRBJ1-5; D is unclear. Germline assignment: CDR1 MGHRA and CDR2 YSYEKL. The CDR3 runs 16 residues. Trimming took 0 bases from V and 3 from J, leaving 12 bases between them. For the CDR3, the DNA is TGCGCCAGCAGCCAAGATCCCCAGGTGTACAATCAGCCCCAGCATTTT. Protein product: CASSQDPQVYNQPQHF.

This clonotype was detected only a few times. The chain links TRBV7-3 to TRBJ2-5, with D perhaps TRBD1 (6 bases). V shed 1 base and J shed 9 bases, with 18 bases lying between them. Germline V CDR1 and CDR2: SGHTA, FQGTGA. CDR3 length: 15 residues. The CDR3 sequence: CASSLNPGAEGAQYF. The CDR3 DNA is TGTGCCAGCAGCTTAAATCCGGGTGCCGAGGGGGCCCAGTACTTC.

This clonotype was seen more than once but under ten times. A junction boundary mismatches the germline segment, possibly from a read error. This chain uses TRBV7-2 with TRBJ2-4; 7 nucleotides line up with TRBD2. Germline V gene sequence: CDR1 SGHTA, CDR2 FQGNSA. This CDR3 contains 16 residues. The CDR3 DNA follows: TGTGCCAACAGCTTAGGAGGGAGGGTAGCCAAAAACATTCAGTACTTC. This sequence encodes CANSLGGRVAKNIQYF. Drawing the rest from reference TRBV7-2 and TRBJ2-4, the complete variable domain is GAGVSQSPSNKVTEKGKDVELRCDPISGHTALYWYRQSLGQGLEFLIYFQGNSAPDKSGLPSDRFSAERTGGSVSTLTIQRTQQEDSAVYLCANSLGGRVAKNIQYFGAGTRLSVL.

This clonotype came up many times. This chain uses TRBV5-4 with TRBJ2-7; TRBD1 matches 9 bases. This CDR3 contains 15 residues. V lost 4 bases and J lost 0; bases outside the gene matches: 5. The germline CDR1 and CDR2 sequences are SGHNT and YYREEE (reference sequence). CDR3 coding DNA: TGTGCCAGCAGCCCCGGACAGGGGAACTCCTACGAGCAGTACTTC. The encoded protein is CASSPGQGNSYEQYF.

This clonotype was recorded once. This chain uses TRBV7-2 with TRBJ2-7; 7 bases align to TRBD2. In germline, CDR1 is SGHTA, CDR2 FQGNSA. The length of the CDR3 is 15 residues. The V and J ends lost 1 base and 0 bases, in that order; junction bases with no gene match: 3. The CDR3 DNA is TGTGCCAGCAGCTTAGTGGCGGGAGACTCCTACGAGCAGTACTTC. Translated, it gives CASSLVAGDSYEQYF.

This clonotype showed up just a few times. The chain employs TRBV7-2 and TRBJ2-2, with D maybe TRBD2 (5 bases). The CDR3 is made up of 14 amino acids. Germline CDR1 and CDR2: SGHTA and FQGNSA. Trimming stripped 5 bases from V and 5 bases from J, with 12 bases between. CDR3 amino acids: CASSPRTLTGELFF. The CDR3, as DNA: TGTGCCAGCAGCCCCCGGACTTTGACCGGGGAGCTGTTTTTT. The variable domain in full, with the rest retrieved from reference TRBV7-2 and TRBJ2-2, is GAGVSQSPSNKVTEKGKDVELRCDPISGHTALYWYRQSLGQGLEFLIYFQGNSAPDKSGLPSDRFSAERTGGSVSTLTIQRTQQEDSAVYLCASSPRTLTGELFFGEGSRLTVL.

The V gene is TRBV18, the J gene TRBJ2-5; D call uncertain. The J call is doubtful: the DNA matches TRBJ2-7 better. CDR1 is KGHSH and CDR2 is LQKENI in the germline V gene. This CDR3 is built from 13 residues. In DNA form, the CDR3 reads TGTGCCAGCTCAGGATCCCAGACCTACGAGCAGTACTTC. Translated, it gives CASSGSQTYEQYF.